This record looks at one TCR beta chain sequence and its context. Authors' analysis steps: Estimates of nucleated cell counts were drawn from the amplification of reference gene primers. The method was immunoSEQ multiplex PCR; TCRdb's version includes in-frame clones alone and lacks a portion of them. The V and J calls and clone size come from that table; D and trimming were worked out from the DNA. This table has 250,000 to 300,000 clones, more than 80% appearing once. These data originate in a study of blood T cell repertoires in COVID-19. Study in general: Sites across the United States, Italy and Spain contributed samples from acute and convalescent COVID-19. PBMCs, B-cell-depleted T cells, or T cells provided the cDNA or gDNA that made up the material.

The CDR3 spans 15 residues. The V segment lost 2 bases and the J segment 6 bases; nucleotides outside the gene matches: 4. Germline CDR1 is MNHNS and CDR2 is SASEGT. The sample consisted of peripheral blood. The clonotype originates from a woman in her forties with acute or convalescent COVID-19. V is TRBV6-1 and J is TRBJ2-6; TRBD1 matches 7 bases. The CDR3 sequence is CASSERGLEANVLTF. The CDR3 DNA is TGTGCCAGCAGTGAAAGGGGGCTAGAGGCCAACGTCCTGACTTTC.